One and the same sample provided the 20 T cell receptor beta chains below, sequenced in a study of CD8+ T cells in alopecia areata. Stated treatment: oral pan-JAK inhibitor, 5-10 mg twice daily. RNA, once extracted, was reverse transcribed into cDNA for use as the sequencing template. Generated by immunoSEQ multiplex PCR, the TCRdb table keeps only in-frame clones and is missing some. This sample has about 120,000 clones, with more than 45% found just once. The starting material was CD4+ T cells sorted from blood, obtained at week 4, from a patient treated with tofacitinib. The receptors come from a human donor with alopecia areata.

The rearrangement joins TRBV18 to TRBJ2-5; a weak D match, TRBD1 (6 bases). The V and J ends lost 5 bases and 8 bases respectively, with 18 bases between them. CDR1 is KGHSH and CDR2 is LQKENI in the germline V gene. CDR3 length equals 14 residues. Written as DNA, the CDR3 is TGTGCCAGCTCAGAAGGAGGACAGAGCCGAACCCAGTACTTC. Encoded protein: CASSEGGQSRTQYF.

The CDR3 region has the DNA TGTGCCAGCAGTCTTGGGACAGGGGTAGATACGCAGTATTTT. It yields the protein CASSLGTGVDTQYF. The chain has TRBV6-1 and TRBJ2-3; TRBD1 matches at 10 bases. The germline V gene encodes CDR1 MNHNS and CDR2 SASEGT. The CDR3 consists of 14 residues. V was clipped by 5 bases and J by 5 bases; unmatched bases: 4.

This clone has a single count. The same CDR3 is also encoded by other DNA sequences in this sample. This chain links TRBV30 with TRBJ2-3; weak D call: TRBD1 (5 bases). The V gene's germline CDR1 is GTSNPN and CDR2 SVGIG (reference sequence). This CDR3 is 13 amino acids long. Between the trimmed V and J ends, which lost 2 bases and 2 bases, there was a span of 8 bases. CDR3 sequence: CAWSQGHTDTQYF. The CDR3 DNA sequence: TGTGCCTGGAGTCAGGGCCACACAGATACGCAGTATTTT.

This clone was seen a single time. The chain is built from TRBV27 and TRBJ1-2, with D possibly being TRBD1 (6 bases). This CDR3 region has 15 residues. V lost 6 bases to trimming and J lost 4 bases, with 18 bases between them. Germline V gene lookup returns CDR1 MNHEY and CDR2 SMNVEV (reference sequence). In DNA form, the CDR3 reads TGTGCCAGCAGCCAAAGACAGGCGGCTTTCTATGGCTACACCTTC. Protein product: CASSQRQAAFYGYTF.

This clone was picked up a small number of times. The rearrangement links TRBV4-1 to TRBJ1-2; D is ambiguous. Germline CDR1 MGHRA, CDR2 YSYEKL. The V end was cut by 0 bases, the J end by 4 bases, with 9 bases between. The CDR3 runs to 14 residues. CDR3 nucleotides: TGCGCCAGCAGCCAAGAAAGGGTGGTCTATGGCTACACCTTC. Translating it yields CASSQERVVYGYTF.

V usage is TRBV1 and J usage is TRBJ2-5; TRBD2 is the table's D call, not checked against the DNA. TRBV1 is labeled a pseudogene. The CDR3 spans 13 residues. CDR3 DNA: TGCACCAGCAGCCAAGTTGGAGAAGAGACCCAGTACTTC. This translates into CTSSQVGEETQYF.

This chain joins TRBV5-4 and TRBJ2-5; D call uncertain. The CDR3 is made up of 14 amino acids. The ends were cut back, 0 bases at V and 5 bases at J, with 11 bases in the middle. Germline loops: CDR1 SGHNT, CDR2 YYREEE (reference sequence). Here the CDR3 DNA reads TGTGCCAGCAGCTTGGATTACTTTGGGGAGACCCAGTACTTC. As protein: CASSLDYFGETQYF.

This CDR3 reads CAWSPNYGYTF. The CDR3 DNA reads as TGTGCCTGGAGTCCTAACTATGGCTACACCTTC. The V call is TRBV30, the J call TRBJ1-2; D call uncertain. The CDR3 spans 11 residues. Germline CDR1 reads GTSNPN; CDR2 reads SVGIG (reference sequence). V was shortened by 2 bases and J by 0 bases, with 1 base between the two germline ends.

The chain has TRBV29-1 and TRBJ1-2; 7 positions agree with TRBD1. CDR1 and CDR2 from the germline V gene are SQVTM and ANQGSEA. The CDR3 is 14 residues long. Unmatched junction bases numbered 11, after V lost 7 bases and J lost 3 bases. In DNA, the CDR3 is TGCAGCGCCCACGGGACAGCGGGGGACTATGGCTACACCTTC. This sequence encodes CSAHGTAGDYGYTF.

V gene TRBV5-1 combines with J gene TRBJ2-7; weak D call: TRBD1 (6 bases). In germline, CDR1 is SGHRS, CDR2 YFSETQ. CDR3 length equals 15 residues. The V end was cut by 4 bases, the J end by 2 bases, with 16 bases between. In nucleotides, the CDR3 is TGCGCCAGCAGCCAGCTACAGGGCGGCACCTACGAGCAGTACTTC. Amino acid sequence: CASSQLQGGTYEQYF.

The V gene is TRBV29-1, the J gene TRBJ1-3; no clear D. CDR3 length: 12 residues. The V end lost 4 bases, the J end lost 2 bases, and 6 bases lay between the germline ends. The germline CDR1 and CDR2 sequences are SQVTM and ANQGSEA. The chain's CDR3 is CSVGEAGNTIYF. DNA for the CDR3: TGCAGCGTTGGCGAGGCTGGAAACACCATATATTTT.

V usage is TRBV13 and J usage is TRBJ1-1; D may be TRBD1 (5 bases). Trimming shortened V by 8 bases and J by 4 bases, and 11 bases separated the two germline ends. Germline V gives CDR1 PRHDT, CDR2 FYEKMQ (reference sequence). The CDR3 loop spans 12 amino acids. CDR3 in amino acids: CASGGRSTEAFF. DNA for the CDR3: TGTGCCAGCGGGGGTAGGAGCACTGAAGCTTTCTTT.

There are a few counts of this clone. The CDR3 region has the DNA TGTGCCAGTAGCACCAGACACGCGGAGTCCTACGAGCAGTACTTC. This encodes CASSTRHAESYEQYF. V gene TRBV19 combines with J gene TRBJ2-7; no firm D call. Trimming took off 6 bases at V and 1 base at J, with 16 bases between the two ends. The germline gives CDR1 LNHDA, CDR2 SQIVND (reference sequence). This CDR3 is 15 amino acids long.

This clone was seen once. The V gene is TRBV7-9, the J gene TRBJ2-3; D uncertain. The CDR3 loop spans 13 amino acids. Germline-derived CDR1 and CDR2 are SEHNR and FQNEAQ (reference sequence). V lost 1 base to trimming and J lost 3 bases, with 5 bases between them. The chain's CDR3 is CASSLGETDTQYF. The DNA for the CDR3 is TGTGCCAGCAGCTTAGGGGAAACAGATACGCAGTATTTT.

V and J are TRBV27 and TRBJ1-3, with D uncertain. The ends were cut back, 7 bases at V and 3 bases at J, with 10 bases in the middle. Germline CDR1 is MNHEY and CDR2 is SMNVEV (reference sequence). The CDR3 is 13 amino acids. DNA for the CDR3: TGTGCCAGCATATCCAATTATGGAAACACCATATATTTT. Protein: CASISNYGNTIYF.

This clone was seen many times. The rearrangement joins TRBV9 to TRBJ2-5; TRBD2 matches at 14 bases. Trimming removed 3 bases from V and 5 bases from J; junction bases left unmatched: 6. CDR3 length: 16 residues. In germline, CDR1 is SGDLS, CDR2 YYNGEE. CDR3 nucleotide sequence: TGTGCCAGCAGCGAGACTAGCGGGGGGGCCTATGAGACCCAGTACTTC. Translation gives CASSETSGGAYETQYF.

The J gene is TRBJ2-3, the V gene TRBV7-9, with 7 positions matching TRBD1. J was trimmed by 4 bases and V by 5 bases; bases with no gene match: 9. Germline CDR1 reads SEHNR; CDR2 reads FQNEAQ (reference sequence). The CDR3 is 15 residues long. The CDR3: CASSLRDRVPDTQYF. CDR3 DNA: TGTGCCAGCAGCCTCCGAGACAGGGTCCCAGATACGCAGTATTTT.

The CDR3 region is CASSSVGGNTEAFF. Here the CDR3 DNA reads TGCGCCAGCAGCTCTGTAGGGGGGAACACTGAAGCTTTCTTT. The chain has TRBV5-1 and TRBJ1-1; D is possibly TRBD1 (6 bases). Germline V gene data show CDR1 as SGHRS and CDR2 as YFSETQ. V gave up 3 bases and J gave up 1 base, with 10 bases separating them. This CDR3 region has 14 residues.

The chain couples TRBV2 to TRBJ2-3; 8 nucleotides agree with TRBD1. CDR3 length: 16 amino acids. Germline assignment: CDR1 SNHLY and CDR2 FYNNEI. The V and J ends lost 6 bases and 6 bases, in that order; junction bases with no gene match: 14. The CDR3 sequence is CASRHRGVSGMDTQYF. CDR3 nucleotide sequence: TGTGCCAGCAGACACAGGGGGGTCTCCGGGATGGATACGCAGTATTTT.

The rearrangement joins TRBV30 to TRBJ2-1, with unresolved D. CDR1 GTSNPN and CDR2 SVGIG come from the germline V gene (reference sequence). This CDR3 region has 11 residues. V lost 1 base to trimming and J lost 9 bases, with 7 bases between them. The CDR3 bases are TGTGCCTGGAGTGAGGCAGCTGAGCAGTTCTTC. Translation gives CAWSEAAEQFF.